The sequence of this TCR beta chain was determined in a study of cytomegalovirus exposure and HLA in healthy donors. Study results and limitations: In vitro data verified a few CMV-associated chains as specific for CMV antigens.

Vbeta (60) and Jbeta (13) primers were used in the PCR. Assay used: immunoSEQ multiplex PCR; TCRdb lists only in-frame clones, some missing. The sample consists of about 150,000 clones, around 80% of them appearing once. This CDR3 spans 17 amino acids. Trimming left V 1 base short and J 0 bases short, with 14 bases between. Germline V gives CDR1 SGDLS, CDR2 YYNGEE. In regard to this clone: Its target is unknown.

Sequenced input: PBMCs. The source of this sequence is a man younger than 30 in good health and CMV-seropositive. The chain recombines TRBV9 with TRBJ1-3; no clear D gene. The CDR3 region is CASSVSIGETSGNTIYF. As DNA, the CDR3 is TGTGCCAGCAGCGTATCAATTGGAGAGACCTCTGGAAACACCATATATTTT.